Listed here are 9 T cell receptor beta chains from one sample, sequenced in a study of cytomegalovirus exposure and HLA in healthy donors. The PCR used 60 Vbeta and 13 Jbeta primers. This table comes from immunoSEQ multiplex PCR, and its TCRdb copy is limited to in-frame clones, with some not included. This sample yields approximately 200,000 clones, of which 79% are seen a single time; approximately 1.5% belongs to the top ten. The sample taken for sequencing was PBMCs. These receptors were taken from a girl aged 10-17 years in good health and CMV-seropositive.

This clone was detected a few times. This chain connects TRBV5-1 to TRBJ2-1; tentative D call: TRBD2 (6 bases). Germline CDR1 SGHRS, CDR2 YFSETQ. The V gene lost 2 bases and the J gene lost 4 bases, with 16 bases spanning the gap. This CDR3 is built from 16 residues. The CDR3 region has the DNA TGCGCCAGCAGCTTTTTGGGGAGGAGTCATTACAATGAGCAGTTCTTC. Its translation: CASSFLGRSHYNEQFF.

This clone is a singleton in its sample. The chain has TRBV11-2 and TRBJ2-5; perhaps TRBD2 as D (5 bases). Per the germline V gene, CDR1 is SGHAT and CDR2 is FQNNGV. This CDR3 is built from 14 residues. Between the trimmed V and J ends, which lost 1 base and 1 base, there was a span of 7 bases. CDR3 protein: CASSLVRGQETQYF. In DNA form, the CDR3 reads TGTGCCAGCAGCTTAGTTCGGGGCCAAGAGACCCAGTACTTC.

The chain is built from TRBV6-5 and TRBJ2-7; a possible D gene is TRBD2 (6 bases). The ends were cut back, 5 bases at V and 3 bases at J, with 14 bases in the middle. Germline V CDR1 and CDR2: MNHEY, SVGAGI. The CDR3 has 14 amino acids. In DNA, the CDR3 is TGTGCCAGCAGTCAAGCGGGCATCAGCTACGAGCAGTACTTC. As protein: CASSQAGISYEQYF.

The V call is TRBV30, the J call TRBJ2-1; D call uncertain. Germline V gene data show CDR1 as GTSNPN and CDR2 as SVGIG (reference sequence). Trimming took off 2 bases at V and 9 bases at J, with 5 bases between the two ends. This CDR3 has 10 residues. CDR3 protein: CAWSLREQFF. CDR3 nucleotides: TGTGCCTGGAGTTTGCGTGAGCAGTTCTTC. Full variable domain (outside the CDR3, taken from reference TRBV30 and TRBJ2-1): SQTIHQWPATLVQPVGSPLSLECTVEGTSNPNLYWYRQAAGRGLQLLFYSVGIGQISSEVPQNLSASRPQDRQFILSSKKLLLSDSGFYLCAWSLREQFFGPGTRLTVL.

This clone has just one count. This sequence joins TRBV11-2 and TRBJ1-1; TRBD1 aligns across 7 bases. In germline, CDR1 is SGHAT, CDR2 FQNNGV. This CDR3 region has 12 residues. Trimming removed 5 bases from V and 8 bases from J; junction bases left unmatched: 5. DNA for the CDR3: TGTGCCAGCAGCGTCGACAGGGCAGAAGCTTTCTTT. Its protein product is CASSVDRAEAFF.

J is TRBJ1-4 and V is TRBV18, with 7 bases aligning to TRBD1. Germline-derived CDR1 and CDR2 are KGHSH and LQKENI. The CDR3 has 15 residues. The V segment lost 6 bases and the J segment 7 bases; nucleotides outside the gene matches: 11. Here the CDR3 reads CASSPRTGGIEKLFF. The DNA of the CDR3 is TGTGCCAGCTCCCCCAGGACAGGAGGTATTGAAAAACTGTTTTTT.

The chain is built from TRBV19 and TRBJ1-3; D is perhaps TRBD1 (6 bases). From germline, CDR1 is LNHDA and CDR2 SQIVND (reference sequence). The CDR3 extends over 16 amino acids. Between the trimmed V and J ends, which lost 4 bases and 1 base, there was a span of 14 bases. CDR3 sequence (DNA): TGTGCCAGTAGTAACTCAGGGGCTCTTTCTGGAAACACCATATATTTT. It is translated as CASSNSGALSGNTIYF.

V is TRBV19 and J is TRBJ1-5; D call uncertain. Germline V lookup: CDR1 LNHDA, CDR2 SQIVND (reference sequence). Trimming cost V 7 bases and J 11 bases, with 12 bases left between them. CDR3 length: 11 amino acids. DNA of the CDR3: TGTGCCAGTACCCTGGGCCTGGCCCAGCATTTT. Amino acid sequence: CASTLGLAQHF.

The J gene is TRBJ2-5, the V gene TRBV4-3; weak D call: TRBD2 (6 bases). The CDR3 covers 14 residues. Germline loops: CDR1 LGHNA, CDR2 YSLEER. V was trimmed by 1 base and J by 5 bases, leaving 11 bases between them. This CDR3 reads CASSQGLVGETQYF. The CDR3 coding sequence is TGCGCCAGCAGCCAAGGACTAGTCGGTGAGACCCAGTACTTC.